Following are 29 T cell receptor beta chains from one sample sequenced in a study of blood T cell repertoires in COVID-19. TCRdb's copy holds only in-frame clones and misses some; the assay was immunoSEQ multiplex PCR. Among 180,000 or so clones listed, roughly 90% were seen once. The specimen sequenced was peripheral blood. These receptors were taken from a man aged 35 to 55 with acute or convalescent COVID-19.

The chain joins TRBV19 to TRBJ2-7; 13 bases match TRBD2. This CDR3 has 17 residues. Trimming took 10 bases from V and 1 from J; bases not matched to a gene: 13. Looked up from germline, CDR1 is LNHDA and CDR2 is SQIVND (reference sequence). CDR3 nucleotides: TGTGCCACTTCAAGGGGGACTAGCGGGGCGAATTCCTACGAGCAGTACTTC. The encoded protein is CATSRGTSGANSYEQYF. Drawing the rest from reference TRBV19 and TRBJ2-7, the complete variable domain is DGGITQSPKYLFRKEGQNVTLSCEQNLNHDAMYWYRQDPGQGLRLIYYSQIVNDFQKGDIAEGYSVSREKKESFPLTVTSAQKNPTAFYLCATSRGTSGANSYEQYFGPGTRLTVT.

Regarding this clone: One end of the junction does not line up with germline, which may come from a read error. The genes are TRBV7-9 and TRBJ1-2; D is perhaps TRBD1 (6 bases). Germline V gene data show CDR1 as SEHNR and CDR2 as FQNEAQ (reference sequence). The CDR3 consists of 12 residues. CDR3 nucleotide sequence: TGTGCCAGCAGCTTAGGGGGGCTGTCGAATCTCTTC. Translated: CASSLGGLSNLF.

The CDR3 protein is CSAWTGNYDTF. DNA for the CDR3: TGCAGTGCCTGGACAGGGAATTACGACACCTTC. This sequence joins TRBV20-1 and TRBJ1-2; 8 bases match TRBD1. V was clipped by 6 bases and J by 12 bases; unmatched bases: 9. In germline, CDR1 is DFQATT, CDR2 SNEGSKA (reference sequence). This CDR3 is built from 11 residues.

The chain recombines TRBV7-9 with TRBJ1-4, with 8 nucleotides matching TRBD1. Trimming at V came to 5 bases and at J to 8 bases, leaving 7 bases not matched to a gene. Germline CDR1 and CDR2: SEHNR and FQNEAQ (reference sequence). The CDR3 extends over 14 amino acids. The CDR3 coding sequence is TGTGCCAGCAGCGCCGGACAGGGAGCGGAAAAACTGTTTTTT. The encoded protein is CASSAGQGAEKLFF. The variable domain in full, completed from reference TRBV7-9 and TRBJ1-4, reads DTGVSQNPRHKITKRGQNVTFRCDPISEHNRLYWYRQTLGQGPEFLTYFQNEAQLEKSRLLSDRFSAERPKGSFSTLEIQRTEQGDSAMYLCASSAGQGAEKLFFGSGTQLSVL.

The chain uses TRBV4-2 and TRBJ2-1; 7 bases are a match to TRBD2. Trimming cost V 1 base and J 1 base; bases outside gene matches: 7. CDR3 length: 17 residues. From germline, CDR1 is LGHNA and CDR2 YNFKEQ. CDR3 amino acids: CASSQGGGSWSYNEQFF. Here the CDR3 DNA reads TGTGCCAGCAGCCAAGGTGGCGGGAGCTGGTCCTACAATGAGCAGTTCTTC.

This chain uses TRBV12-5 with TRBJ2-7; D gene unclear. The CDR3 extends over 13 amino acids. V lost 5 bases, J lost 3 bases, and 11 bases lay in between. CDR1 and CDR2 (germline): LGHNT, FRNRAP. CDR3 region: CASGAWADYEQYF. The CDR3 bases are TGTGCTAGTGGTGCCTGGGCCGACTACGAGCAGTACTTC.

CDR3 residues: CASSLSRSNGYTF. The CDR3 bases are TGTGCCAGCAGTTTAAGCAGGTCCAATGGCTACACCTTC. V gene TRBV27 combines with J gene TRBJ1-2; no firm D call. The CDR3 loop spans 13 amino acids. The V end lost 2 bases, the J end lost 6 bases, and 10 bases lay between the germline ends. Germline V gene lookup returns CDR1 MNHEY and CDR2 SMNVEV (reference sequence).

The V call is TRBV7-9, the J call TRBJ2-3, with a possible D match to TRBD2 (6 bases). Germline CDR1 SEHNR, CDR2 FQNEAQ (reference sequence). The CDR3 length is 14 residues. V dropped 3 bases and J dropped 0 bases, with 7 bases sitting between them. CDR3: CASSLEGSTDTQYF. CDR3 in DNA: TGTGCCAGCAGCTTGGAGGGGAGCACAGATACGCAGTATTTT.

The chain is built from TRBV28 and TRBJ2-2, with 14 bases matching TRBD2. J was trimmed by 0 bases and V by 4 bases; bases with no gene match: 7. Germline V gene lookup returns CDR1 MDHEN and CDR2 SYDVKM. The CDR3 runs 19 residues. The CDR3 spells CASSSGLAGGPANTGELFF. CDR3 bases: TGTGCCAGCAGTTCCGGACTAGCGGGGGGCCCCGCGAACACCGGGGAGCTGTTTTTT.

This clone was seen just once. This chain joins TRBV30 and TRBJ1-3; 9 nucleotides match TRBD1. CDR3 length: 14 residues. Trimming cost V 5 bases and J 2 bases; bases outside gene matches: 4. The germline V gene encodes CDR1 GTSNPN and CDR2 SVGIG (reference sequence). The CDR3 coding sequence is TGTGCCTGGGCTCGGACAGGGGCTGGAAACACCATATATTTT. Amino acids: CAWARTGAGNTIYF.

The chain carries TRBV5-1 and TRBJ2-7, with 9 bases identical to TRBD1. With V trimmed by 2 bases and J by 5 bases, 2 bases remained unmatched. Germline lookup yields CDR1 SGHRS and CDR2 YFSETQ. This CDR3 region has 13 residues. Here the CDR3 reads CASSLQGADEQYF. In DNA, the CDR3 is TGCGCCAGCAGCTTACAGGGGGCGGACGAGCAGTACTTC.

This clone was seen once. The chain links TRBV27 to TRBJ2-5; 9 nucleotides line up with TRBD2. The germline V gene has CDR1 MNHEY and CDR2 SMNVEV (reference sequence). This CDR3 is 15 amino acids long. Trimming took 0 bases from V and 5 from J; bases not matched to a gene: 4. The CDR3: CASSLSRGGGETQYF. The CDR3, as DNA: TGTGCCAGCAGTTTATCGCGGGGGGGCGGGGAGACCCAGTACTTC.

This clone was detected once. The chain links TRBV7-2 to TRBJ1-3, with 8 bases aligning to TRBD1. The CDR3 has 15 residues. With 5 bases clipped from V and 7 bases from J, the junction kept 10 bases outside the gene matches. The V gene's germline CDR1 is SGHTA and CDR2 FQGNSA. CDR3 region: CASSPGPGGGNTIYF. DNA for the CDR3: TGTGCCAGCAGCCCCGGCCCAGGGGGCGGGAACACCATATATTTT.

The V gene is TRBV11-1, the J gene TRBJ2-2; perhaps TRBD1 as D (5 bases). Germline V gene data show CDR1 as SGHAT and CDR2 as FQDESV (reference sequence). Trimming took 1 base from V and 4 from J, leaving 7 bases between them. The CDR3 runs to 14 residues. Written as DNA, the CDR3 is TGTGCCAGCAGCTTAGACAGGCGCACCGGGGAGCTGTTTTTT. As protein: CASSLDRRTGELFF.

This clone was detected only once. The chain carries TRBV4-1 and TRBJ2-3, with D unclear. This CDR3 is 17 amino acids long. Germline CDR1 is MGHRA and CDR2 is YSYEKL. Trimming cost V 0 bases and J 4 bases, with 17 bases left between them. The CDR3 is CASSQDKETLGSDTQYF. CDR3 nucleotide sequence: TGCGCCAGCAGCCAAGATAAAGAGACACTCGGTTCAGATACGCAGTATTTT.

The CDR3, as DNA: TGCGCCAGCAGCCAAGGAGTTTACCCTCTCTACGAGCAGTACTTC. It specifies CASSQGVYPLYEQYF. The chain couples TRBV4-1 to TRBJ2-7; D remains unclear. V was clipped by 1 base and J by 3 bases, with 13 bases between them. Germline V gene data show CDR1 as MGHRA and CDR2 as YSYEKL. The CDR3 consists of 15 residues.

The chain joins TRBV9 to TRBJ2-2; 8 bases agree with TRBD2. The trim removed 0 bases at V and 3 bases at J, leaving 7 bases unmatched. CDR3 length equals 17 residues. Germline CDR1 and CDR2: SGDLS and YYNGEE. For the CDR3, the DNA is TGTGCCAGCAGCGTAGGGCTGCGGGGGGTGGACACCGGGGAGCTGTTTTTT. Its protein is CASSVGLRGVDTGELFF.

The V call is TRBV5-1, the J call TRBJ1-6; no reliable D call. The germline CDR1 and CDR2 sequences are SGHRS and YFSETQ. CDR3 length: 13 residues. V was shortened by 5 bases and J by 7 bases, with 10 bases between the two germline ends. The CDR3 nucleotides read TGCGCCAGCAGGCCTGAACAGAATTCACCCCTCCACTTT. It translates to CASRPEQNSPLHF.

The chain carries TRBV6-5 and TRBJ2-7, with 8 positions matching TRBD2. The CDR3 sequence is 14 residues long. V lost 7 bases to trimming and J lost 1 base; unmatched junction nucleotides: 6. From germline, CDR1 is MNHEY and CDR2 SVGAGI. The CDR3 sequence is CASTTGGESYEQYF. CDR3 nucleotide sequence: TGTGCCAGCACCACGGGGGGGGAATCCTACGAGCAGTACTTC.

This chain connects TRBV27 to TRBJ2-1, with D perhaps TRBD2 (5 bases). V dropped 4 bases and J dropped 0 bases, with 10 bases sitting between them. The CDR3 has 15 amino acids. Germline values: CDR1 MNHEY, CDR2 SMNVEV (reference sequence). The CDR3 sequence: CASSYAGSSYNEQFF. The CDR3 region has the DNA TGTGCCAGCAGTTACGCGGGTAGCTCCTACAATGAGCAGTTCTTC.

J is TRBJ2-7 and V is TRBV11-2, with D perhaps TRBD1 (6 bases). The germline V gene has CDR1 SGHAT and CDR2 FQNNGV. CDR3 length equals 13 residues. The germline V and J ends were trimmed by 4 bases and 3 bases, with 10 bases remaining between them. The CDR3 DNA reads TGTGCCAGCAGCTCAGGGGTTATCTACGAGCAGTACTTC. Translating gives CASSSGVIYEQYF.

This clone is a singleton in its sample. The rearrangement uses TRBV9 and TRBJ1-3; no clear D. Germline V CDR1 and CDR2: SGDLS, YYNGEE. V dropped 4 bases and J dropped 0 bases, with 17 bases sitting between them. CDR3 size: 17 residues. The CDR3 nucleotides read TGTGCCAGCAGCAGCGTAGGTTGGTCTCGCTCTGGAAACACCATATATTTT. Its protein is CASSSVGWSRSGNTIYF.

The chain uses TRBV2 and TRBJ1-5, with 7 bases identical to TRBD1. Trimming at V came to 5 bases and at J to 4 bases, leaving 8 bases not matched to a gene. CDR1 is SNHLY, CDR2 FYNNEI, per germline. The CDR3 loop spans 15 amino acids. The CDR3 spells CASSLQGFRNQPQHF. For the CDR3, the DNA is TGTGCCAGCAGTTTACAGGGGTTTCGAAATCAGCCCCAGCATTTT.

This rearrangement joins TRBV4-1 to TRBJ1-1, with 7 bases lining up with TRBD1. V lost 4 bases and J lost 0; bases outside the gene matches: 5. The CDR3 extends over 15 amino acids. Germline V gene data show CDR1 as MGHRA and CDR2 as YSYEKL. CDR3 in DNA: TGCGCCAGCAGCCCAAACAGGGGACTGAACACTGAAGCTTTCTTT. It encodes CASSPNRGLNTEAFF.

This chain connects TRBV28 to TRBJ2-2, with 9 bases lining up with TRBD2. Germline V gives CDR1 MDHEN, CDR2 SYDVKM. CDR3 length equals 14 residues. J gave up 7 bases and V 5 bases, and 5 bases lay outside the gene matches. Here the CDR3 DNA reads TGTGCCAGCAGTCGGCGGGGGGGCATCGGGGAGCTGTTTTTT. Amino acid sequence: CASSRRGGIGELFF.

This chain links TRBV5-1 with TRBJ1-5; no clear D gene. Trimming removed 1 base from V and 1 base from J, with 9 bases in between. This CDR3 is 15 amino acids long. CDR1 and CDR2 from the germline V gene are SGHRS and YFSETQ. The CDR3 DNA is TGCGCCAGCAGCTTGTTTGGGAGCAGCAATCAGCCCCAGCATTTT. This encodes CASSLFGSSNQPQHF.

This rearrangement joins TRBV7-6 to TRBJ2-7, with no clear D. Germline CDR1 and CDR2: SGHVS and FNYEAQ. This CDR3 is built from 13 residues. V was cut by 1 base and J by 2 bases, with 6 bases left in between. CDR3 nucleotides: TGTGCCAGCAGCTTAGGAGAGACCTACGAGCAGTACTTC. Translated, it gives CASSLGETYEQYF.

This sequence joins TRBV5-8 and TRBJ1-5; no reliable D call. Trimming stripped 4 bases from V and 7 bases from J, with 15 bases between. Germline values: CDR1 SGHTS, CDR2 YDEGEE. CDR3 length equals 14 residues. CDR3 sequence (DNA): TGTGCCAGCAGCCGACCACTATCCCACCAGCCCCAGCATTTT. Amino acids: CASSRPLSHQPQHF.

The chain combines TRBV11-2 with TRBJ1-2; no firm D call. The CDR3 spans 11 residues. Trimming removed 5 bases from V and 7 bases from J, with 8 bases in between. Germline CDR1 and CDR2: SGHAT and FQNNGV. This chain's CDR3 is CASSGPGGYTF. CDR3 DNA: TGTGCCAGCAGCGGCCCGGGTGGCTACACCTTC.